Shown below are 9 T cell receptor beta chains from a single sample sequenced in a study of shared clonotypes between healthy human individuals. Method: immunoSEQ multiplex PCR; TCRdb's copy keeps in-frame clones and lacks some. Of some 1,400,000 clones listed, roughly 95% are singletons. The sample consisted of naive CD4+ T cells sorted from blood. Subset reported: CD45RA+ positively selected. The source of these receptors is a man between 25 and 39 years old in good health.

The rearrangement uses TRBV30 and TRBJ1-1, with 7 nucleotides matching TRBD1. Per germline, CDR1 GTSNPN and CDR2 SVGIG (reference sequence). V dropped 6 bases and J dropped 1; count of bases not matched to a gene: 8. This CDR3 region has 14 residues. CDR3 loop: CACDSGQWNTEAFF. CDR3 nucleotides: TGTGCCTGTGACTCGGGACAGTGGAACACTGAAGCTTTCTTT. The full variable domain, in which reference TRBV30 and TRBJ1-1 provide the parts outside the CDR3, is SQTIHQWPATLVQPVGSPLSLECTVEGTSNPNLYWYRQAAGRGLQLLFYSVGIGQISSEVPQNLSASRPQDRQFILSSKKLLLSDSGFYLCACDSGQWNTEAFFGQGTRLTVV.

V gene TRBV7-2 combines with J gene TRBJ2-7, with D hard to call. CDR3 length equals 11 residues. Germline-derived CDR1 and CDR2 are SGHTA and FQGNSA. V was cut by 7 bases and J by 4 bases, with 8 bases left in between. In DNA, the CDR3 is TGTGCCAGCACCAGGTCTTACGAGCAGTACTTC. It encodes CASTRSYEQYF. Together with reference TRBV7-2 and TRBJ2-7, the CDR3 gives the full variable domain: GAGVSQSPSNKVTEKGKDVELRCDPISGHTALYWYRQSLGQGLEFLIYFQGNSAPDKSGLPSDRFSAERTGGSVSTLTIQRTQQEDSAVYLCASTRSYEQYFGPGTRLTVT.

In the case of this clone: Within the sample, other DNA sequences also encode this same CDR3. The gene calls are TRBV18 and TRBJ2-5; D is unresolved. Germline values: CDR1 KGHSH, CDR2 LQKENI. The CDR3 consists of 15 residues. Trimming removed 3 bases at V and 4 bases at J, with 15 bases between. CDR3 sequence reads: CASSPLGGVGETQYF. The DNA for the CDR3 is TGTGCCAGCTCACCCCTCGGTGGGGTGGGAGAGACCCAGTACTTC.

The gene calls are TRBV5-1 and TRBJ2-3; no firm D call. V lost 4 bases and J 2 bases, leaving 17 bases between the germline ends. The CDR3 has 16 amino acids. The germline CDR1 and CDR2 sequences are SGHRS and YFSETQ. The CDR3 DNA reads as TGCGCCAGCAGCGAAACCATTAATCCCCTCACAGATACGCAGTATTTT. Protein product: CASSETINPLTDTQYF.

The genes are TRBV14 and TRBJ2-1; 15 nucleotides match TRBD2. V trimming: 5 bases; J trimming: 7 bases; junction bases outside the gene matches: 6. In germline, CDR1 is SGHDN, CDR2 FVKESK. The CDR3 is 16 amino acids. The CDR3 spells CASSTGLAGGRNEQFF. CDR3 DNA sequence: TGTGCCAGCAGCACGGGACTAGCGGGAGGTAGGAATGAGCAGTTCTTC.

This chain connects TRBV7-9 to TRBJ2-1, with no clear D. Per the germline V gene, CDR1 is SEHNR and CDR2 is FQNEAQ (reference sequence). Trimming took 5 bases from V and 7 from J, leaving 15 bases between them. The CDR3 contains 14 residues. This CDR3 reads CASSLLRHINEQFF. The DNA for the CDR3 is TGTGCCAGCAGCCTCCTACGACACATTAATGAGCAGTTCTTC.

On this clone itself: The same CDR3 is also encoded by other DNA sequences in this sample. The chain uses TRBV29-1 and TRBJ2-3; 8 bases match TRBD2. The CDR3 covers 14 residues. CDR1 and CDR2 (germline): SQVTM, ANQGSEA. V gave up 6 bases and J gave up 3 bases; unmatched junction bases: 8. The CDR3 DNA reads TGCAGCGTCCGAGCGGGAGTTGGGACAGATACGCAGTATTTT. The encoded protein is CSVRAGVGTDTQYF.

The chain has TRBV19 and TRBJ1-1; TRBD1 is a possible D gene (5 bases). V lost 4 bases and J lost 4, with 16 bases in between. CDR1 and CDR2 (germline): LNHDA, SQIVND (reference sequence). This CDR3 spans 15 amino acids. The CDR3 nucleotides are TGTGCCAGTAGTAGGCGGGGCAGGGAGAGCACTGAAGCTTTCTTT. Its translation is CASSRRGRESTEAFF. Using reference TRBV19 and TRBJ1-1 for the parts outside the CDR3, the full variable domain is DGGITQSPKYLFRKEGQNVTLSCEQNLNHDAMYWYRQDPGQGLRLIYYSQIVNDFQKGDIAEGYSVSREKKESFPLTVTSAQKNPTAFYLCASSRRGRESTEAFFGQGTRLTVV.

A remark on this clone: The same CDR3 is also encoded by other DNA sequences in this sample. The CDR3 region is CASSLSGITDTQYF. CDR3 bases: TGTGCCAGCAGCCTTAGCGGGATCACAGATACGCAGTATTTT. The rearrangement joins TRBV7-9 to TRBJ2-3; 8 bases map to TRBD2. The CDR3 length is 14 residues. V trimming: 5 bases; J trimming: 2 bases; junction bases outside the gene matches: 3. Germline CDR1 and CDR2: SEHNR and FQNEAQ (reference sequence).